The rows below give T cell receptor beta chains drawn from one sample of a study of PD-1 blockade in classical Hodgkin lymphoma. Libraries were prepared by immunoSEQ multiplex PCR; TCRdb keeps only in-frame clonotypes and omits some of them. The data contain around 17,000 clones, around four fifths of them singletons. Sequencing used CD4+ T cells from blood, obtained at baseline. The receptors shown here come from a human donor with classical Hodgkin lymphoma. Both conserved end residues are part of each CDR3. D genes are given only for firm matches. The listing skips clone size in some rows; elsewhere it reads once, few, many or a size class.

>few|NA|TRBJ1-2|TRBV7-9
CASSSRDTNYGYTF
TGTGCCAGCAGCTCCCGGGACACCAACTATGGCTACACCTTC
>NA|TRBD1|TRBJ1-5|TRBV5-5
CASSSRGIGNQPQHF
TGTGCCAGCAGCTCCAGGGGGATTGGCAATCAGCCCCAGCATTTT
>NA|NA|TRBJ2-7|TRBV29-1
CSVPTGISTYEQYF
TGCAGCGTTCCAACAGGGATAAGTACCTACGAGCAGTACTTC
>NA|NA|TRBJ2-5|TRBV7-2
CASSLRATDGLETQYF
TGTGCCAGCAGCTTAAGGGCGACCGATGGCTTAGAGACCCAGTACTTC
>NA|NA|TRBJ1-5|TRBV6-6
CASRRQAGVSNQPQHF
TGTGCCAGCAGGAGGCAGGCAGGGGTAAGCAATCAGCCCCAGCATTTT
>NA|NA|TRBJ1-6|TRBV5-1
CASSSETGLGDSPLHF
TGCGCCAGCAGCTCGGAGACAGGACTAGGGGATTCACCCCTCCACTTT
>NA|NA|TRBJ1-2|TRBV6-5
CASSYSYRTDSYGYTF
TGTGCCAGCAGTTACTCCTATAGGACAGACTCCTATGGCTACACCTTC
>NA|NA|TRBJ2-2|TRBV25-1
CASSTGGRSTGELFF
TGTGCCAGCAGTACCGGGGGGCGAAGCACCGGGGAGCTGTTTTTT
>NA|NA|TRBJ2-7|TRBV7-9
CASRSDSYEQYF
TGTGCCAGCAGATCGGACAGCTACGAGCAGTACTTC
>NA|TRBD2|TRBJ2-1|TRBV7-3
CASSSTGTTLGEQFF
TGTGCCAGCAGCTCTACCGGGACTACCTTGGGTGAGCAGTTCTTC
>NA|NA|TRBJ2-5|TRBV7-2
CASSPYQETQYF
TGTGCCAGCAGCCCGTACCAAGAGACCCAGTACTTC
>NA|NA|TRBJ1-5|TRBV7-2
CASSFLPGSNQPQHF
TGTGCCAGCAGCTTTCTACCTGGGAGCAATCAGCCCCAGCATTTT
>NA|NA|TRBJ1-6|TRBV7-2
CASSWTRTADNSPLHF
TGTGCCAGCAGCTGGACCAGGACAGCAGATAATTCACCCCTCCACTTT
>once|NA|TRBJ1-2|TRBV6-6
CASSYVGITNYGYTF
TGTGCCAGCAGTTACGTTGGGATTACTAACTATGGCTACACCTTC
>NA|NA|TRBJ2-7|TRBV7-3
CANTRRVTYEQYF
TGTGCCAACACCCGGCGGGTCACATACGAGCAGTACTTC
>NA|NA|TRBJ2-1|TRBV4-1
CASSQNSGSSYNEQFF
TGCGCCAGCAGCCAGAATAGCGGTAGCTCCTACAATGAGCAGTTCTTC
>NA|NA|TRBJ2-3|TRBV7-3
CASSLGQTTTDTQYF
TGTGCCAGCAGCTTAGGACAGACCACCACAGATACGCAGTATTTT
>NA|TRBD2|TRBJ2-3|TRBV10-2
CAGSASGRTDTQYF
TGCGCCGGCAGTGCTAGCGGGCGCACAGATACGCAGTATTTT
>NA|NA|TRBJ1-3|TRBV6-5
CASSYSAGTPGNTIYF
TGTGCCAGCAGTTACTCCGCCGGGACACCAGGAAACACCATATATTTT
>NA|NA|TRBJ2-5|TRBV10-3
CAIRLDSSETQYF
TGTGCCATCAGACTGGACAGCTCAGAGACCCAGTACTTC
>NA|NA|TRBJ2-7|TRBV10-3
CAISDLGEQYF
TGTGCCATCAGTGATTTAGGGGAGCAGTACTTC
>NA|NA|TRBJ1-1|TRBV28
CASSWTVTEAFF
TGTGCCAGCAGTTGGACTGTCACTGAAGCTTTCTTT
>NA|TRBD1|TRBJ1-1|TRBV6-5
CASSYSPTGGTEAFF
TGTGCCAGCAGTTACTCGCCGACAGGGGGCACTGAAGCTTTCTTT
>NA|NA|TRBJ2-2|TRBV5-4
CASSFSRVTGELFF
TGTGCCAGCAGCTTCTCGAGGGTGACCGGGGAGCTGTTTTTT
>NA|NA|TRBJ2-2|TRBV18
CASSPAGSTGELFF
TGTGCCAGCTCACCAGCAGGATCTACCGGGGAGCTGTTTTTT
>NA|TRBD2|TRBJ2-5|TRBV11-1
CASSPLAGGPQETQYF
TGTGCCAGCAGCCCACTAGCGGGAGGGCCCCAAGAGACCCAGTACTTC
>NA|TRBD1|TRBJ1-1|TRBV19
CASSTLGQGGTEAFF
TGTGCCAGTAGTACCCTCGGACAGGGGGGCACTGAAGCTTTCTTT
>few|NA|TRBJ2-4|TRBV4-2
CASSQEGNPKNIQYF
TGTGCCAGCAGCCAAGAAGGTAACCCAAAAAACATTCAGTACTTC
>NA|TRBD2|TRBJ2-2|TRBV19
CASRIAGVTGELFF
TGTGCCAGTAGAATCGCGGGGGTCACCGGGGAGCTGTTTTTT
>NA|TRBD1|TRBJ2-3|TRBV5-1
CASRGQGLRTDTQYF
TGCGCCAGCAGAGGACAGGGCCTACGCACAGATACGCAGTATTTT
>NA|NA|TRBJ2-2|TRBV19
CASSDSTTGELFF
TGTGCCTCTTCGGACAGTACCACCGGGGAGCTGTTTTTT
>few|NA|TRBJ1-6|TRBV18
CASSEGPSSYNSPLHF
TGTGCCAGCTCAGAAGGGCCAAGCTCCTATAATTCACCCCTCCACTTT
>NA|NA|TRBJ2-1|TRBV28
CASSFLGEVYNEQFF
TGTGCCAGCAGTTTTTTGGGGGAAGTCTACAATGAGCAGTTCTTC
>NA|NA|TRBJ1-5|TRBV6-6
CASTLGGFSQPQHF
TGTGCCAGCACCTTAGGAGGGTTTAGTCAGCCCCAGCATTTT
>once|TRBD1|TRBJ1-2|TRBV18
CASSPWTGGDYGYTF
TGTGCCAGCTCACCCTGGACAGGGGGCGATTATGGCTACACCTTC
>NA|NA|TRBJ2-2|TRBV11-2
CASSWGFTGELFF
TGTGCCAGCAGCTGGGGGTTCACCGGGGAGCTGTTTTTT
>NA|NA|TRBJ2-3|TRBV7-9
CASSLDLYDTQYF
TGTGCCAGCAGCTTAGATTTGTACGATACGCAGTATTTT
>few|NA|TRBJ1-5|TRBV4-1
CASSQLFQRGNQPQHF
TGCGCCAGCAGCCAACTTTTCCAAAGGGGCAATCAGCCCCAGCATTTT
>NA|TRBD2|TRBJ2-3|TRBV10-3
CAITSGSPDTQYF
TGTGCCATCACTAGCGGGAGCCCAGATACGCAGTATTTT